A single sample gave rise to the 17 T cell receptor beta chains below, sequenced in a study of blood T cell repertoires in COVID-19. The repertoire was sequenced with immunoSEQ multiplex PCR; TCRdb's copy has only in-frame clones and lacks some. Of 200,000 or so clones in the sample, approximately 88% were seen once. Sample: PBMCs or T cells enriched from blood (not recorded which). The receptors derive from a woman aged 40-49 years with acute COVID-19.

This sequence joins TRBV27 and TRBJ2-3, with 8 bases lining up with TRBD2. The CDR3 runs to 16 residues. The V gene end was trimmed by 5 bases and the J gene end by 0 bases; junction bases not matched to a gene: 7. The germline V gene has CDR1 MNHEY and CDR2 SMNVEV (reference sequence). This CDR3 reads CASSQPSGPSTDTQYF. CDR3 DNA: TGTGCCAGCAGTCAGCCTAGCGGGCCTAGCACAGATACGCAGTATTTT.

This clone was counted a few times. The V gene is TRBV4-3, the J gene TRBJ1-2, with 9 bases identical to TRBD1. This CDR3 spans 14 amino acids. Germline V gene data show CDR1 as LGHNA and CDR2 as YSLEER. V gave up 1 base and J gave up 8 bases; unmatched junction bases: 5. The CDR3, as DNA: TGCGCCAGCAGCCAAGGGACAGGGGAGGGCGGCTACACCTTC. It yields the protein CASSQGTGEGGYTF.

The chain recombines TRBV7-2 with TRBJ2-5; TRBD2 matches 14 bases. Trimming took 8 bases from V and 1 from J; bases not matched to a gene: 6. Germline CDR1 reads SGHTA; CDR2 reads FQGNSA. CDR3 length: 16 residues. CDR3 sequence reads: CASGHGTSGGQETQYF. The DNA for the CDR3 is TGTGCCAGCGGACATGGGACTAGCGGGGGCCAAGAGACCCAGTACTTC.

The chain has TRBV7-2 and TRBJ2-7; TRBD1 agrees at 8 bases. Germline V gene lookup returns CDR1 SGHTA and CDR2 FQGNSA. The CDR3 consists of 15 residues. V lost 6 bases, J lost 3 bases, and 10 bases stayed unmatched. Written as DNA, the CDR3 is TGTGCCAGCAGTTTGGGACAGGCCGAATTCTACGAGCAGTACTTC. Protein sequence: CASSLGQAEFYEQYF. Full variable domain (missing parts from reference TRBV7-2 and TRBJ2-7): GAGVSQSPSNKVTEKGKDVELRCDPISGHTALYWYRQSLGQGLEFLIYFQGNSAPDKSGLPSDRFSAERTGGSVSTLTIQRTQQEDSAVYLCASSLGQAEFYEQYFGPGTRLTVT.

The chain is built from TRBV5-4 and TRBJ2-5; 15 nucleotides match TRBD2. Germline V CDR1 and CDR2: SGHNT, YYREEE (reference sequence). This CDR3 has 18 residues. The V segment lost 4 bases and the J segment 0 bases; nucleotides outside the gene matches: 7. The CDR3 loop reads CASSPRGLAGGDQETQYF. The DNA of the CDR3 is TGTGCCAGCAGCCCAAGGGGACTAGCGGGGGGAGACCAAGAGACCCAGTACTTC. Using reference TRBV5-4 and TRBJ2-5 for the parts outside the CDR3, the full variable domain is ETGVTQSPTHLIKTRGQQVTLRCSSQSGHNTVSWYQQALGQGPQFIFQYYREEENGRGNFPPRFSGLQFPNYSSELNVNALELDDSALYLCASSPRGLAGGDQETQYFGPGTRLLVL.

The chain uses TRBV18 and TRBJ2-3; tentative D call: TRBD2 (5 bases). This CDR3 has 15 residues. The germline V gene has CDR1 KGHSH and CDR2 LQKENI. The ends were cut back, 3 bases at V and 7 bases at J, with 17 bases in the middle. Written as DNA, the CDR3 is TGTGCCAGCTCACCCTCCCGAGGGCAGGTATATACGCAGTATTTT. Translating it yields CASSPSRGQVYTQYF. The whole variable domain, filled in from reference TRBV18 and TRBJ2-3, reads NAGVMQNPRHLVRRRGQEARLRCSPMKGHSHVYWYRQLPEEGLKFMVYLQKENIIDESGMPKERFSAEFPKEGPSILRIQQVVRGDSAAYFCASSPSRGQVYTQYFGPGTRLTVL.

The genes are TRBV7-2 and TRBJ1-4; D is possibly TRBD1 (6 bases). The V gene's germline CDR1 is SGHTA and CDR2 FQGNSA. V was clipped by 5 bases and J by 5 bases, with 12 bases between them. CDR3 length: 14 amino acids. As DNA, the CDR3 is TGTGCCAGCAGCCAGGTACAGGGAAATGAAAAACTGTTTTTT. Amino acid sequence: CASSQVQGNEKLFF.

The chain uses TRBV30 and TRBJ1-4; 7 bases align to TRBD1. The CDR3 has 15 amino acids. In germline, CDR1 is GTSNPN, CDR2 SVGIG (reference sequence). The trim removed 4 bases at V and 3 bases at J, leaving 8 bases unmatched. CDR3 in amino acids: CAWTINRGPNEKLFF. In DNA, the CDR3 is TGTGCCTGGACCATAAACAGGGGACCTAATGAAAAACTGTTTTTT.

DNA of the CDR3: TGTGCCAGCACCCCCGAGGCGGGGCTCCGCACAGATACGCAGTATTTT. This sequence encodes CASTPEAGLRTDTQYF. The rearrangement links TRBV27 to TRBJ2-3; D might be TRBD2 (6 bases). This CDR3 contains 16 residues. The ends were cut back, 7 bases at V and 1 base at J, with 18 bases in the middle. Germline lookup yields CDR1 MNHEY and CDR2 SMNVEV (reference sequence).

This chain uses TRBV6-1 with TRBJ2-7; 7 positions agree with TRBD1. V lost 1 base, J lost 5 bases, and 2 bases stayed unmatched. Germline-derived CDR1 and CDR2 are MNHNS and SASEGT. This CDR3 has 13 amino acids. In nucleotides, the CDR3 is TGTGCCAGCAGTGAAGTGACAGGGAACGAGCAGTACGTC. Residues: CASSEVTGNEQYV.

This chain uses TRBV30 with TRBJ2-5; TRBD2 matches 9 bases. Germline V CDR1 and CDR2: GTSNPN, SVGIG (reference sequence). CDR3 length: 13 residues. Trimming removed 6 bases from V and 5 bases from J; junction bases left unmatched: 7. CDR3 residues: CACTAGGVETQYF. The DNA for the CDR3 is TGTGCCTGTACAGCGGGGGGCGTGGAGACCCAGTACTTC.

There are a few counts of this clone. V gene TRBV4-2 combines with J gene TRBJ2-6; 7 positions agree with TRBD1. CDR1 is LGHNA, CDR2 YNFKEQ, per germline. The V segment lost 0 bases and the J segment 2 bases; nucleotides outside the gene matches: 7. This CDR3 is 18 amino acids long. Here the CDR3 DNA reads TGTGCCAGCAGCCAAGATTGGACAGGCTCGACTGGGGCCAACGTCCTGACTTTC. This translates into CASSQDWTGSTGANVLTF.

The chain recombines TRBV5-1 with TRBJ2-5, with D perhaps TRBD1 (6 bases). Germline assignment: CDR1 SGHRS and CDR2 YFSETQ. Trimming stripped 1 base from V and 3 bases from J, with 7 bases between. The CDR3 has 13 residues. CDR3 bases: TGCGCCAGCAGCTTGCCAGGGGAAGAGACCCAGTACTTC. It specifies CASSLPGEETQYF.

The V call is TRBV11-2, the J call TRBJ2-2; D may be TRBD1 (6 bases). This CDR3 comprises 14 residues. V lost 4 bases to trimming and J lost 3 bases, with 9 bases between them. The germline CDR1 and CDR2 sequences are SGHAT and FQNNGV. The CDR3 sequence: CASSYRVDTGELFF. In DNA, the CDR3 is TGTGCCAGCAGCTACAGGGTGGACACCGGGGAGCTGTTTTTT.

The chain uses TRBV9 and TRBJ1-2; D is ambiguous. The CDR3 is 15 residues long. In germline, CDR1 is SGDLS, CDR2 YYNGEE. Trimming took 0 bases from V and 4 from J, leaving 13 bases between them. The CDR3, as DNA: TGTGCCAGCAGCGTAGAGGCGACTCTTCGCTATGGCTACACCTTC. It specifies CASSVEATLRYGYTF.

This CDR3 reads CASSRDRGPYNSPLHF. The CDR3 DNA follows: TGTGCCAGTAGCCGGGACAGGGGGCCATATAATTCACCCCTCCACTTT. V and J are TRBV19 and TRBJ1-6; TRBD1 matches at 12 bases. The V gene end was trimmed by 6 bases and the J gene end by 4 bases; junction bases not matched to a gene: 4. The CDR3 sequence is 16 residues long. Germline assignment: CDR1 LNHDA and CDR2 SQIVND (reference sequence).

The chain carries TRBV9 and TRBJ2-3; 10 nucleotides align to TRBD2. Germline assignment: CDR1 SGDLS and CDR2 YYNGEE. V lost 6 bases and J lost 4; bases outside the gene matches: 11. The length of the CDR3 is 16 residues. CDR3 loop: CASTLGERGGPDTQYF. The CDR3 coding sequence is TGTGCCAGCACTTTAGGGGAGCGGGGGGGCCCAGATACGCAGTATTTT.